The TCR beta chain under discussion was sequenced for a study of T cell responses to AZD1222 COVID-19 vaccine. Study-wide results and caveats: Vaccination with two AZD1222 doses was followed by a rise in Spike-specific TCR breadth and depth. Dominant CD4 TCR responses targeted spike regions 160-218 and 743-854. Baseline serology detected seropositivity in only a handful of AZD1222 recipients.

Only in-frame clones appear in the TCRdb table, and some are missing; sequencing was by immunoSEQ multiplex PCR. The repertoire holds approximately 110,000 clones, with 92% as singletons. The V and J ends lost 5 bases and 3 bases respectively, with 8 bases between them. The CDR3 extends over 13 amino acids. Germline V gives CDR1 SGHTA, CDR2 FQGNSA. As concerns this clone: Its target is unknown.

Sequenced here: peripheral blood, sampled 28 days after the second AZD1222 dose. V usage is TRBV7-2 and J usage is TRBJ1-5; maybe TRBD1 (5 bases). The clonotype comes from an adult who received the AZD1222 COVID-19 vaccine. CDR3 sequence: CASSPGANQPQHF. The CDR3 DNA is TGTGCCAGCAGCCCCGGGGCCAATCAGCCCCAGCATTTT.